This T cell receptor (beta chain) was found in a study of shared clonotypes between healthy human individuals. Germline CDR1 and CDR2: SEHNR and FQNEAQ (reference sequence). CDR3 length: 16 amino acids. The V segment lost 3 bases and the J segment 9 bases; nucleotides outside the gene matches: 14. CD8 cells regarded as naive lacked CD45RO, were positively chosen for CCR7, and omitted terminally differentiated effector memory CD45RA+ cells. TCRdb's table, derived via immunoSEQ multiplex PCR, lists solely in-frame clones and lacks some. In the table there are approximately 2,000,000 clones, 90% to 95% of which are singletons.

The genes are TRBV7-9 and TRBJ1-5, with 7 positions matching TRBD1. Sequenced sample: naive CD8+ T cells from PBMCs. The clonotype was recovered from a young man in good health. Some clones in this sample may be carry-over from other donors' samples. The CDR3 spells CASSFGTAGAIMPQHF. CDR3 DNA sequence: TGTGCCAGCAGCTTCGGGACAGCTGGGGCAATCATGCCCCAGCATTTT.